A selection of T cell receptor beta chains follows, all from one sample in a study of T-cell reconstitution after alpha-beta-depleted transplantation in children. TCRdb fed the PCR reads into MiXCR, producing one record per CDR3 protein. The table has under 450,000 distinct CDR3 sequences, around 15% seen once. The source material was PBMCs, mostly from graft donor cells, sampled 360 days after TCRalphabeta/CD19-depleted stem cell transplant. The receptors here all came from a boy in the first two years of life who had a stem cell transplant for Wiskott-Aldrich syndrome, so the T cells may come from the graft donor. CDR3s leave out the opening cysteine and the closing phenylalanine or tryptophan.

>TRBJ2-7|TRBV29-1
SVGGIRGAASYEQY
>TRBJ2-5|TRBV5-1
ASRSRIQGAGETQY
>TRBJ2-1|TRBV12-3/TRBV12-4
ASRPMDRGQNEQF
>TRBJ2-3|TRBV24-1
ATSDPSEWGRDTQY
>TRBJ2-4|TRBV4-3
ASSQDSDIQY
>TRBJ1-5|TRBV5-6
ASSLRYRDYGNQPQH
>TRBJ2-5|TRBV7-9
ASSTRGSQETQY
>TRBJ2-2|TRBV4-1
ASSHGQGRTGELF
>TRBJ2-2|TRBV5-1
ASSSAGPVGELF
>TRBJ1-1|TRBV12-3/TRBV12-4
ASSVGTLNTEAF
>TRBJ1-2|TRBV7-2
ASSFAGTGGYGYT
>TRBJ1-5|TRBV6-2/TRBV6-3
ASRSGQARNQPQH
>TRBJ2-1|TRBV7-9
ASSPTRRGGNNEQF
>TRBJ2-7|TRBV14
ASSRGTSGRFGYYEQY
>TRBJ2-6|TRBV20-1
SARPWEGARSGANVLT
>TRBJ2-3|TRBV7-9
ASSPWTALDTQY
>TRBJ2-7|TRBV5-1
ASSTSRTAYEQY
>TRBJ2-7|TRBV7-6
ASSSLPLGTGLSYEQY